The entry that follows covers one TCR beta chain sequence. The source of the sample is a study of T cell changes during pregnancy in multiple sclerosis. Here immunoSEQ multiplex PCR was the method, and the copy in TCRdb shows in-frame clones only, minus some. The table shows approximately 30,000 clones, with about 91% occurring only once. The CDR3 totals 12 residues. The ends were cut back, 5 bases at V and 7 bases at J, with 9 bases in the middle. Germline V gene sequence: CDR1 SGHTA, CDR2 FQGTGA. This chain uses TRBV7-3 with TRBJ2-1, with D hard to call. The origin of this receptor is a female donor with multiple sclerosis, enrolled in a pregnancy study. Sequencing used CD8+ T cells from peripheral blood mononuclear cells, obtained in the first trimester of pregnancy. The CDR3 is CASSAVGNEQFF. The CDR3 nucleotides read TGTGCCAGCAGCGCTGTCGGGAATGAGCAGTTCTTC. Full variable domain (rest looked up from reference TRBV7-3 and TRBJ2-1): GAGVSQTPSNKVTEKGKYVELRCDPISGHTALYWYRQSLGQGPEFLIYFQGTGAADDSGLPNDRFFAVRPEGSVSTLKIQRTERGDSAVYLCASSAVGNEQFFGPGTRLTVL.